The present T cell receptor beta chain was sequenced within a study of identical twins. TCRdb ran MiXCR on the 5' RACE reads and lists one entry per CDR3 protein. Counted here are 400,000 or so distinct CDR3 sequences, approximately 8.7% occurring once; the ten biggest clones make up over 7%. This clonotype was observed many times. Germline CDR1 and CDR2: MGHRA and YSYEKL. Trimming cost V 2 bases and J 3 bases, with 7 bases left between them. The length of the CDR3 is 13 residues. Sequenced sample: naive T cells sorted from blood. The TCR was taken from a woman aged 50 to 60 in good health. The chain recombines TRBV4-1 with TRBJ1-1; a possible D gene is TRBD1 (5 bases). The chain's CDR3 is CASSQIRDTEAFF. The CDR3 bases are TGCGCCAGCAGCCAAATCAGGGACACTGAAGCTTTCTTT.